The text below deals with one TCR beta chain. The antigen remains undetermined. The data were obtained in a study of immune evolution from preneoplasia to lung adenocarcinoma. Looked up from germline, CDR1 is LNHNV and CDR2 is YYDKDF (reference sequence). The CDR3 has 14 residues. V was trimmed by 4 bases and J by 7 bases, leaving 14 bases between them. Generated by immunoSEQ multiplex PCR, the TCRdb table keeps only in-frame clones and is missing some. The profile shows 6,500 to 8,500 clones, approximately 80% of them singletons. General study results and limits: Clonality was highest in normal lung, lower in later-stage lesions apparently. From normal lung to invasive adenocarcinoma, top clone frequencies appeared to decrease.

The sequenced sample was FFPE minimally invasive lung adenocarcinoma tissue. The clonotype comes from a donor at least 70 years old with lung adenocarcinoma. The chain links TRBV15 to TRBJ2-1; a weak D match, TRBD2 (5 bases). For the CDR3, the DNA is TGTGCCACCAGCACCCGTTCGCTAGCTAATGAGCAGTTCTTC. Its protein product is CATSTRSLANEQFF. Supplemented by reference TRBV15 and TRBJ2-1, the full variable domain reads DAMVIQNPRYQVTQFGKPVTLSCSQTLNHNVMYWYQQKSSQAPKLLFHYYDKDFNNEADTPDNFQSRRPNTSFCFLDIRSPGLGDTAMYLCATSTRSLANEQFFGPGTRLTVL.